This TCR beta chain was captured by sequencing in a study of monozygotic twins with inflammatory bowel disease. Germline V CDR1 and CDR2: DFQATT, SNEGSKA (reference sequence). The CDR3 has 16 amino acids. About this clonotype itself: Antigen specificity is unknown.

TCRdb re-analyzed the 5' RACE reads; it lists each CDR3 protein once, without DNA. Its table lists 400,000 to 500,000 distinct CDR3 sequences. Overall study findings and caveats: Telling apart the different T cell subtypes was not possible. People with IBD had fewer clonotypes in common with others than healthy twins did, especially with disease activity.

This rearrangement joins TRBV20-1 to TRBJ2-4; TCRdb designates TRBD2, a call that cannot be tested without DNA. The receptor's source is a human donor with ulcerative colitis or Crohn's disease, or a healthy co-twin of an affected twin (not recorded which). The sample was blood. The CDR3 loop is CSAIPKTSGAKNIQYF.